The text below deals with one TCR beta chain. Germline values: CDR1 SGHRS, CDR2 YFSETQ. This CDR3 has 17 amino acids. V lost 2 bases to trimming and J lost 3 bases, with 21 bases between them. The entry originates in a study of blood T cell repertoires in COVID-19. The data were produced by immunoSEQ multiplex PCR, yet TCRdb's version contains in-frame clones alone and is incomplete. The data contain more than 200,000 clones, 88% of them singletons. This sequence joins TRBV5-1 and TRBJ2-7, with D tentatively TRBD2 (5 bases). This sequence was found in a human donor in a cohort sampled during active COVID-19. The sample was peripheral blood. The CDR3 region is CASSFRSEASGGYEQYF. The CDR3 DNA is TGCGCCAGCAGCTTCCGGTCGGAGGCCTCTGGAGGCTACGAGCAGTACTTC.